This TCR beta chain derives from a study of blood T cell repertoires in COVID-19. On the study more broadly: From T cells, B-cell-depleted T cells, or PBMCs came the material, which was cDNA or gDNA.

Assay: immunoSEQ multiplex PCR; the TCRdb copy retains only in-frame clones and omits some. The sample contains some 190,000 clones, 84% of which appear only once. The junction had 2 bases not matched to a gene; V was cut back by 0 bases and J by 2 bases. Germline-derived CDR1 and CDR2 are SGHRS and YFSETQ. This CDR3 comprises 14 residues. Participants' reported clinical history set cohort assignment. The study recruited exposed participants who had met a COVID-19 case within 2 weeks before entry. Note on this clone: The sample has other DNA sequences that encode this CDR3 too.

The sequenced material came from PBMCs or T cells enriched from blood (not recorded which). The sequence derives from a woman between 25 and 40 years old who had been exposed to COVID-19. The chain employs TRBV5-1 and TRBJ2-7; TRBD1 matches at 7 bases. The chain's CDR3 is CASSLGQGAYEQYF. CDR3 in DNA: TGCGCCAGCAGCTTGGGACAGGGCGCCTACGAGCAGTACTTC.